This TCR beta chain stems from a study of shared clonotypes between healthy human individuals. As for the study in general: Donor composition was a couple of women and three men, aged 18 to 49.

The junction had 6 bases not matched to a gene; V was cut back by 1 base and J by 6 bases. Germline CDR1 SEHNR, CDR2 FQNEAQ (reference sequence). CDR3 length: 15 residues. The table lists this clone with a few counts. Amplification in unsorted PBMC replicate PCRs started from about 280 ng DNA, which equals tens of thousands of T cell genomes. As handled by the study authors: ImmunoSEQ output lacked quality scores and full-length reads, limiting matched filtering. Sequenced by immunoSEQ multiplex PCR; TCRdb stores in-frame clones only, minus some. The V and J calls and clone size are taken from that table; D and trimming were inferred from the DNA. The data contain roughly 490,000 clones, 70% to 80% of them singletons.

Sequenced sample: PBMCs. The sequence was collected from a woman in her thirties or forties in good health. Some clones in this sample may be carry-over from other donors' samples. This chain uses TRBV7-9 with TRBJ1-2, with 9 bases aligning to TRBD1. For the CDR3, the DNA is TGTGCCAGCAGCTTAGTCGGGCGGACAGGGGATGGCTACACCTTC. Its translation is CASSLVGRTGDGYTF.